What follows are 18 T cell receptor beta chains derived from one specimen sequenced in a study of neurological immune-mediated disorders. TCRdb fed the 5' RACE reads into MiXCR, producing one record per CDR3 protein. The sample holds about 74,000 distinct CDR3 sequences, roughly 5% seen once. Sample: PBMCs. All receptors derive from a man younger than 35 with multiple sclerosis.

As regards this clonotype: Since a much larger clone is just one base distant, this may be a read error. The chain uses TRBV9 and TRBJ2-1; 10 positions match TRBD2. This CDR3 contains 16 residues. Germline V gene sequence: CDR1 SGDLS, CDR2 YYNGEE. CDR3 DNA sequence: TGTGCCAGCAGCGAAAGCGGGAGGGCATCCTACAATGTGCAGTTCTTC. It encodes CASSESGRASYNVQFF.

Concerning this clonotype itself: Since a much larger clone is just one base distant, this may be a read error. This rearrangement joins TRBV11-2 to TRBJ2-5; TRBD2 is a possible D gene (5 bases). The CDR3 has 14 residues. Per germline, CDR1 SGHAT and CDR2 FQNNGV. V gave up 5 bases and J gave up 7 bases, with 17 bases separating them. For the CDR3, the DNA is TGTGCCAGCAGCGTACCGGGAATGAAGAGGACCCAGTACTTC. This sequence encodes CASSVPGMKRTQYF.

This clonotype was found many times. This chain joins TRBV20-1 and TRBJ2-1; possible D gene TRBD2, 6 bases. The CDR3 consists of 13 residues. Per the germline V gene, CDR1 is DFQATT and CDR2 is SNEGSKA (reference sequence). The V end was cut by 5 bases, the J end by 9 bases, with 17 bases between. The CDR3 protein is CSAPGLGGGEQFF. The DNA for the CDR3 is TGCAGTGCTCCCGGACTGGGAGGTGGTGAGCAGTTCTTC.

The table lists this clonotype with many counts. V gene TRBV24-1 combines with J gene TRBJ2-1, with a weak D call TRBD1 (5 bases). The CDR3 spans 16 residues. Trimming took 4 bases from V and 6 from J, leaving 18 bases between them. CDR1 and CDR2 (germline): KGHDR, SFDVKD. The CDR3 protein is CATSDQNWGGVNEQFF. In nucleotides, the CDR3 is TGTGCCACCAGTGACCAGAACTGGGGCGGAGTCAATGAGCAGTTCTTC.

As regards this clonotype: No DNA is shown, since the ends of the CDR3 on it are uncertain; the CDR3 is the one TCRdb lists. The chain is built from TRBV7-9 and TRBJ2-1; the tabulated D call, TRBD2, remains unverified against the DNA. From germline, CDR1 is SEHNR and CDR2 FQNEAQ (reference sequence). The CDR3 extends over 21 residues, inclusive of both ends. The CDR3 spells CASSFYICSAPSGSAVNEQFF.

This clonotype was observed at least ten times. The chain joins TRBV24-1 to TRBJ2-1; no clear D. Trimming took 0 bases from V and 7 from J, leaving 12 bases between them. The CDR3 is 15 residues long. Per germline, CDR1 KGHDR and CDR2 SFDVKD. The CDR3 protein is CATSDLLASVNEQFF. As DNA, the CDR3 is TGTGCCACCAGTGATTTGCTTGCCAGTGTGAATGAGCAGTTCTTC.

This clonotype showed up many times. V and J are TRBV4-3 and TRBJ2-1, with TRBD2 matching 13 bases. This CDR3 has 17 residues. Trimming cost V 4 bases and J 3 bases; bases outside gene matches: 6. CDR1 and CDR2 (germline): LGHNA, YSLEER. This chain's CDR3 is CASSPWTSGGIYNEQFF. The CDR3 coding sequence is TGCGCCAGCAGCCCCTGGACTAGCGGGGGAATCTACAATGAGCAGTTCTTC.

This clonotype was recorded at least ten times. This chain links TRBV5-1 with TRBJ2-5; no definite D call. Germline loops: CDR1 SGHRS, CDR2 YFSETQ. This CDR3 comprises 13 residues. Trimming shortened V by 1 base and J by 4 bases, and 8 bases separated the two germline ends. Here the CDR3 DNA reads TGCGCCAGCAGCTTGCGGTTAGGAGAGACCCAGTACTTC. This codes for CASSLRLGETQYF.

This clonotype was observed at least ten times. This chain uses TRBV5-1 with TRBJ1-4; D unclear. The length of the CDR3 is 15 residues. CDR1 and CDR2 (germline): SGHRS, YFSETQ. V lost 0 bases, J lost 0 bases, and 6 bases lay in between. CDR3 in amino acids: CASSLGGTTNEKLFF. CDR3 coding DNA: TGCGCCAGCAGCTTGGGAGGTACAACTAATGAAAAACTGTTTTTT.

This clonotype came up many times. The chain has TRBV7-2 and TRBJ1-1; no clear D. Germline-derived CDR1 and CDR2 are SGHTA and FQGNSA. The germline V and J ends were trimmed by 5 bases and 0 bases, with 13 bases remaining between them. The CDR3 has 15 residues. The CDR3, as DNA: TGTGCCAGCAGCCGAGTAGAGAATTTGAACACTGAAGCTTTCTTT. It is translated as CASSRVENLNTEAFF. The full variable domain, its missing parts supplied by reference TRBV7-2 and TRBJ1-1, is GAGVSQSPSNKVTEKGKDVELRCDPISGHTALYWYRQSLGQGLEFLIYFQGNSAPDKSGLPSDRFSAERTGGSVSTLTIQRTQQEDSAVYLCASSRVENLNTEAFFGQGTRLTVV.

This clonotype has a count of ten or more. The chain links TRBV27 to TRBJ2-3; no clear D. This CDR3 region has 13 residues. Germline assignment: CDR1 MNHEY and CDR2 SMNVEV (reference sequence). V was pared by 4 bases and J by 5 bases, with 10 bases between. The CDR3 loop is CASSYLGGDTQYF. Here the CDR3 DNA reads TGTGCCAGCAGTTATCTAGGTGGAGATACGCAGTATTTT.

This clonotype occurred many times. The CDR3 sequence is CSAWARGSGANVLTF. CDR3 coding DNA: TGCAGTGCCTGGGCCCGGGGGTCTGGGGCCAACGTCCTGACTTTC. The rearrangement links TRBV20-1 to TRBJ2-6; possibly TRBD2 for D (6 bases). V lost 6 bases and J lost 1, with 13 bases in between. The CDR3 length is 15 residues. Germline V gene data show CDR1 as DFQATT and CDR2 as SNEGSKA (reference sequence).

This clonotype was counted many times. The chain recombines TRBV5-6 with TRBJ2-5; TRBD1 or TRBD2 may be the D gene (6 bases each). CDR1 is SGHDT, CDR2 YYEEEE, per germline. CDR3 length: 15 amino acids. V was shortened by 0 bases and J by 5 bases, with 14 bases between the two germline ends. The CDR3 DNA follows: TGTGCCAGCAGCTTGGAAGTGGGGGGCCAGGAGACCCAGTACTTC. Residues: CASSLEVGGQETQYF.

This clonotype has ten or more counts. This chain joins TRBV7-2 and TRBJ2-7; 11 nucleotides align to TRBD2. This CDR3 has 16 residues. The V gene end was trimmed by 6 bases and the J gene end by 6 bases; junction bases not matched to a gene: 13. The germline V gene encodes CDR1 SGHTA and CDR2 FQGNSA. The DNA of the CDR3 is TGTGCCAGCAGTCGAAATTCCTTAGCGGGGGGGCCCGAGCAGTACTTC. Protein product: CASSRNSLAGGPEQYF.

The table lists this clonotype with many counts. The CDR3 reads CSARWTEAFF. The DNA of the CDR3 is TGCAGTGCTAGGTGGACTGAAGCTTTCTTT. V is TRBV20-1 and J is TRBJ1-1, with D uncertain. The V gene's germline CDR1 is DFQATT and CDR2 SNEGSKA (reference sequence). This CDR3 region has 10 residues. V was clipped by 3 bases and J by 5 bases, with 4 bases between them.

This clonotype was seen at least ten times. V gene TRBV15 combines with J gene TRBJ2-1; D is uncertain. Germline lookup yields CDR1 LNHNV and CDR2 YYDKDF (reference sequence). This CDR3 region has 15 residues. Trimming removed 5 bases from V and 0 bases from J, with 11 bases in between. Here the CDR3 reads CATSPLGSSYNEQFF. CDR3 in DNA: TGTGCCACCAGCCCCCTGGGTAGCTCCTACAATGAGCAGTTCTTC. Full variable domain (remainder filled in from reference TRBV15 and TRBJ2-1): DAMVIQNPRYQVTQFGKPVTLSCSQTLNHNVMYWYQQKSSQAPKLLFHYYDKDFNNEADTPDNFQSRRPNTSFCFLDIRSPGLGDTAMYLCATSPLGSSYNEQFFGPGTRLTVL.

This clonotype has ten or more counts. The rearrangement uses TRBV5-5 and TRBJ1-1; D might be TRBD1 (6 bases). The CDR3 sequence is 15 residues long. Trimming shortened V by 1 base and J by 7 bases, and 17 bases separated the two germline ends. Germline V gene sequence: CDR1 SGHKS, CDR2 YYEKEE (reference sequence). The CDR3 is CASSLQAGAQGEAFF. The CDR3, as DNA: TGTGCCAGCAGCTTGCAGGCGGGGGCGCAGGGTGAAGCTTTCTTT.

There are a few counts of this clonotype. This rearrangement joins TRBV9 to TRBJ2-3; D not resolved. Trimming stripped 1 base from V and 6 bases from J, with 9 bases between. The CDR3 runs to 13 residues. Germline CDR1 and CDR2: SGDLS and YYNGEE. The CDR3 loop reads CASSVFTADTQYF. The CDR3 DNA sequence: TGTGCCAGCAGCGTATTTACGGCCGATACGCAGTATTTT.